Shown below are 7 T cell receptor beta chains from a single sample sequenced in a study of blood T cell repertoires in COVID-19. The method was immunoSEQ multiplex PCR; TCRdb's version includes in-frame clones alone and lacks a portion of them. The sample records 30,000 or so clones, around 82% being singletons. Sequences were obtained from peripheral blood. These receptors all stem from a man older than 75 with active or convalescent COVID-19.

This rearrangement joins TRBV5-1 to TRBJ1-6, with TRBD1 identical over 10 bases. J lost 10 bases, V lost 4 bases, and 8 bases had no gene match. The CDR3 extends over 15 amino acids. The germline V gene encodes CDR1 SGHRS and CDR2 YFSETQ. In DNA form, the CDR3 reads TGCGCCAGCAGCGAGGACAGGGGGGTCCGGTCACCCCTCCACTTT. Protein: CASSEDRGVRSPLHF. Based on the CDR3 plus reference TRBV5-1 and TRBJ1-6, the full variable domain is KAGVTQTPRYLIKTRGQQVTLSCSPISGHRSVSWYQQTPGQGLQFLFEYFSETQRNKGNFPGRFSGRQFSNSRSEMNVSTLELGDSALYLCASSEDRGVRSPLHFGNGTRLTVT.

The chain employs TRBV6-2 or TRBV6-3 and TRBJ2-7; D might be TRBD2 (5 bases). Germline CDR1 reads MNHEY; CDR2 reads SVGEGT. Trimming shortened V by 6 bases and J by 3 bases, and 18 bases separated the two germline ends. The CDR3 has 15 residues. The DNA for the CDR3 is TGTGCCAGCAGCTTTAGGGCGACCGGAGGCTACGAGCAGTACTTC. Translating gives CASSFRATGGYEQYF.

The chain joins TRBV5-1 to TRBJ2-1, with D hard to call. Germline CDR1 and CDR2: SGHRS and YFSETQ. V was pared by 0 bases and J by 0 bases, with 7 bases between. The length of the CDR3 is 15 residues. The CDR3 nucleotides read TGCGCCAGCAGCTTGGACCCGGGCTCCTACAATGAGCAGTTCTTC. It is translated as CASSLDPGSYNEQFF.

This chain connects TRBV5-1 to TRBJ2-4; 14 positions agree with TRBD2. The CDR3 runs 17 residues. Per germline, CDR1 SGHRS and CDR2 YFSETQ. V trimming: 4 bases; J trimming: 7 bases; junction bases outside the gene matches: 10. The CDR3 loop is CASSRGLAGVEGNIQYF. In nucleotides, the CDR3 is TGCGCCAGCAGCCGGGGACTAGCGGGAGTTGAGGGGAACATTCAGTACTTC.

The chain couples TRBV10-3 to TRBJ2-7; TRBD1 matches at 10 bases. This CDR3 spans 16 amino acids. Germline CDR1 reads ENHRY; CDR2 reads SYGVKD. V dropped 10 bases and J dropped 0; count of bases not matched to a gene: 12. The CDR3 is CATLAGTGASSYEQYF. The CDR3 region has the DNA TGTGCCACCCTAGCCGGGACAGGGGCGAGCTCCTACGAGCAGTACTTC.

The rearrangement links TRBV5-1 to TRBJ1-4; no definite D call. Germline CDR1 reads SGHRS; CDR2 reads YFSETQ. Trimming took off 0 bases at V and 6 bases at J, with 9 bases between the two ends. The CDR3 loop spans 14 amino acids. CDR3 amino acids: CASSLVPGDEKLFF. CDR3 DNA sequence: TGCGCCAGCAGCTTGGTTCCCGGGGATGAAAAACTGTTTTTT.

The genes are TRBV7-9 and TRBJ2-3; 8 positions agree with TRBD1. Germline trimming cut 5 bases from V and 2 bases from J; bases unmatched to any gene: 3. The CDR3 totals 14 residues. Per the germline V gene, CDR1 is SEHNR and CDR2 is FQNEAQ (reference sequence). The CDR3 spells CASSRDRPTDTQYF. The CDR3 bases are TGTGCCAGCAGCCGGGACAGGCCCACAGATACGCAGTATTTT.